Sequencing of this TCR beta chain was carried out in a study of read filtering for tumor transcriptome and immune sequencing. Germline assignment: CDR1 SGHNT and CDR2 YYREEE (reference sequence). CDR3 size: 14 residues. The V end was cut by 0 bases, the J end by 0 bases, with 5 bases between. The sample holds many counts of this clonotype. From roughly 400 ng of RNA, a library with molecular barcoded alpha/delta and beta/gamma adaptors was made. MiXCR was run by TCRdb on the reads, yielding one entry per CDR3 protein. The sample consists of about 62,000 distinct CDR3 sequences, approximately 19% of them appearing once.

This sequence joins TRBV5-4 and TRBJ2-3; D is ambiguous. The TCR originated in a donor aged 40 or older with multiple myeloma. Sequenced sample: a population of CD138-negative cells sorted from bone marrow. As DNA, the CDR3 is TGTGCCAGCAGCTTGGTTCAGAGCACAGATACGCAGTATTTT. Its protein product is CASSLVQSTDTQYF. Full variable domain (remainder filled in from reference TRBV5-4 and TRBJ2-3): ETGVTQSPTHLIKTRGQQVTLRCSSQSGHNTVSWYQQALGQGPQFIFQYYREEENGRGNFPPRFSGLQFPNYSSELNVNALELDDSALYLCASSLVQSTDTQYFGPGTRLTVL.